Shown below are 25 T cell receptor beta chains from a single sample sequenced in a study of identical twins. Using its own MiXCR run on the 5' RACE reads, TCRdb lists one record per CDR3 protein. The top ten hold 7.5% to 9.5% of the sample, which has more than 350,000 distinct CDR3 sequences, approximately 10% seen once. The material sequenced was naive T cells sorted from blood. The receptors originated from a woman between 45 and 65 years old in good health.

This chain joins TRBV5-1 and TRBJ2-2; D not resolved. Germline CDR1 and CDR2: SGHRS and YFSETQ. This CDR3 comprises 16 residues. The V end was cut by 4 bases, the J end by 0 bases, with 13 bases between. This chain's CDR3 is CASSPRGPANTGELFF. DNA of the CDR3: TGCGCCAGCAGCCCCCGAGGACCCGCGAACACCGGGGAGCTGTTTTTT.

The table lists this clonotype with many counts. The V call is TRBV29-1, the J call TRBJ2-3, with D perhaps TRBD1 (6 bases). CDR3 length: 12 amino acids. CDR1 and CDR2 (germline): SQVTM, ANQGSEA. CDR3 sequence reads: CANRVGTDTQYF. The CDR3 coding sequence is TGCGCAAACAGGGTAGGAACAGATACGCAGTATTTT.

This clonotype was seen a few times. The genes are TRBV5-1 and TRBJ2-7; TRBD1 might be the D (6 bases). CDR3 size: 15 residues. Germline CDR1 reads SGHRS; CDR2 reads YFSETQ. Trimming removed 5 bases at V and 4 bases at J, with 19 bases between. The CDR3 protein is CASSHIPGTTYEQYF. CDR3 DNA sequence: TGCGCCAGCAGTCACATTCCCGGGACAACGTACGAGCAGTACTTC.

This chain connects TRBV4-1 to TRBJ2-3; TRBD2 aligns across 9 bases. The CDR3 is made up of 17 amino acids. V dropped 0 bases and J dropped 8; count of bases not matched to a gene: 12. The germline CDR1 and CDR2 sequences are MGHRA and YSYEKL. This CDR3 reads CASSQDRQPSGISTQYF. CDR3 coding DNA: TGCGCCAGCAGCCAAGATCGTCAGCCTAGCGGGATCAGTACGCAGTATTTT.

This clonotype was counted at least ten times. This rearrangement joins TRBV29-1 to TRBJ2-1; TRBD1 agrees at 9 bases. The CDR3 has 12 residues. The germline gives CDR1 SQVTM, CDR2 ANQGSEA. The ends lost 6 bases at V and 6 bases at J; junction bases unmatched: 3. The CDR3 DNA is TGCAGCGTCAGGACAGGGGCCAATGAGCAGTTCTTC. It translates to CSVRTGANEQFF.

This clonotype was counted only a few times. This rearrangement joins TRBV7-6 to TRBJ2-7; the D is unclear. The CDR3 sequence is 12 residues long. Germline lookup yields CDR1 SGHVS and CDR2 FNYEAQ. V lost 1 base to trimming and J lost 6 bases, with 7 bases between them. The CDR3 sequence is CASSLVHCEQYV. CDR3 DNA: TGTGCCAGCAGCTTAGTGCACTGCGAGCAGTACGTC.

This clonotype appeared many times. CDR3 region: CASSYSIFGLDGYTF. DNA of the CDR3: TGTGCCAGCAGTTACTCGATTTTTGGGTTGGATGGCTACACCTTC. This chain links TRBV6-2 or TRBV6-3 with TRBJ1-2; no clear D. Between the trimmed V and J ends, which lost 0 bases and 6 bases, there was a span of 14 bases. The CDR3 loop spans 15 amino acids. Per the germline V gene, CDR1 is MNHEY and CDR2 is SVGEGT.

This clonotype showed up just a few times. This chain links TRBV12-3 or TRBV12-4 with TRBJ1-5, with TRBD1 identical over 9 bases. CDR3 length equals 17 residues. The J segment lost 10 bases and the V segment lost 5 bases, leaving 18 bases of the junction unmatched. The DNA for the CDR3 is TGTGCCAGCAGTAAAACGACAGGGGGACGGGCCCGTGGCCCCCAGCATTTT. It encodes CASSKTTGGRARGPQHF.

J is TRBJ2-2 and V is TRBV9; D unclear. CDR3 size: 11 residues. Germline V CDR1 and CDR2: SGDLS, YYNGEE. V lost 7 bases and J 7 bases, leaving 8 bases between the germline ends. As DNA, the CDR3 is TGTGCCAGCTCGGAGAACGGGGAGCTGTTTTTT. Amino acid sequence: CASSENGELFF.

The chain links TRBV12-3 or TRBV12-4 to TRBJ1-5, with 7 bases matching TRBD1. Trimming cost V 2 bases and J 5 bases; bases outside gene matches: 9. The CDR3 is 16 amino acids. DNA of the CDR3: TGTGCCAGCAGTTTAAAGGTGGCCACAGGGGATCAGCCCCAGCATTTT. It codes for CASSLKVATGDQPQHF.

Comment on this clonotype: A single base separates this from a much larger clone, so it may be a read error. The chain carries TRBV12-3 or TRBV12-4 and TRBJ2-4; either TRBD1 or TRBD2 may supply D (5 bases each). The CDR3 is 14 amino acids. Trimming cost V 3 bases and J 7 bases, with 13 bases left between them. This CDR3 is CASSLGPWENIQYF. Here the CDR3 DNA reads TGTGCCAGCAGTTTGGGGCCGTGGGAGAACATTCAGTACTTC.

This clonotype was recorded a few times. The gene calls are TRBV6-6 and TRBJ2-2; possible D gene TRBD1, 8 bases. Germline CDR1 reads MNHNY; CDR2 reads SVGAGI (reference sequence). The length of the CDR3 is 17 residues. Deletions cut 0 bases from V and 4 bases from J, with 15 bases between. The CDR3 bases are TGTGCCAGCAGTTACTCACGGGAGGACAGGGCCACCGGGGAGCTGTTTTTT. It specifies CASSYSREDRATGELFF.

This rearrangement joins TRBV10-3 to TRBJ2-7; 10 positions agree with TRBD1. This CDR3 spans 13 amino acids. Trimming at V came to 10 bases and at J to 5 bases, leaving 8 bases not matched to a gene. Germline CDR1 and CDR2: ENHRY and SYGVKD. The CDR3 protein is CATRDRGSDEQYF. The CDR3, as DNA: TGTGCCACTCGGGACAGGGGTAGCGACGAGCAGTACTTC.

In its sample, this clonotype was seen many times. This rearrangement joins TRBV12-3 or TRBV12-4 to TRBJ1-1, with 8 positions matching TRBD1. V shed 7 bases, J shed 5 bases, and the junction held 6 bases outside the gene matches. The CDR3 sequence is 13 residues long. The CDR3, as DNA: TGTGCCAGCACCACAGGGGGGGGGACTGAAGCTTTCTTT. As protein: CASTTGGGTEAFF.

This clonotype appeared many times. The CDR3 reads CASRIVPSGRGELFF. In nucleotides, the CDR3 is TGCGCCAGCAGGATAGTTCCCTCGGGCCGAGGGGAGCTGTTTTTT. V usage is TRBV5-1 and J usage is TRBJ2-2; no definite D call. This CDR3 region has 15 residues. Germline assignment: CDR1 SGHRS and CDR2 YFSETQ. With 5 bases removed from V and 8 bases from J, the gap between germline ends came to 19 bases.

This rearrangement joins TRBV7-9 to TRBJ2-7; 9 bases agree with TRBD1. The V gene's germline CDR1 is SEHNR and CDR2 FQNEAQ (reference sequence). V shed 1 base and J 3 bases; nucleotides not matched to a gene: 7. This CDR3 comprises 16 residues. This chain's CDR3 is CASSLVAGQGIYEQYF. In nucleotides, the CDR3 is TGTGCCAGCAGCTTAGTAGCCGGACAGGGGATCTACGAGCAGTACTTC.

This clonotype was picked up a small number of times. In this CDR3 the conserved last residue, phenylalanine or tryptophan, is missing, so a read error is likely. Because the CDR3's place on the DNA is in doubt, the DNA is left out and the CDR3 is given as listed by TCRdb. This rearrangement joins TRBV18 to TRBJ2-7; TRBD2 reflects the table's D call only, with no check against the DNA. The CDR3 numbers 15 amino acids, ends counted. CDR1 KGHSH and CDR2 LQKENI come from the germline V gene. The CDR3 spells CASSRDRENPTSWQI.

This clonotype appeared many times. The genes are TRBV7-9 and TRBJ2-3, with no clear D. V lost 5 bases, J lost 5 bases, and 5 bases lay in between. The CDR3 is made up of 11 amino acids. The germline V gene has CDR1 SEHNR and CDR2 FQNEAQ (reference sequence). The CDR3 sequence is CASSPLDTQYF. CDR3 bases: TGTGCCAGCAGCCCCCTAGATACGCAGTATTTT.

This sequence joins TRBV5-6 and TRBJ2-1; D may be TRBD1 (6 bases). CDR3 size: 16 residues. Germline V gene data show CDR1 as SGHDT and CDR2 as YYEEEE. Trimming cost V 4 bases and J 6 bases, with 20 bases left between them. CDR3 coding DNA: TGTGCCAGCAGCCCCCTAGCACAGGGTGATAGCAATGAGCAGTTCTTC. It is translated as CASSPLAQGDSNEQFF. Looking up the rest from reference TRBV5-6 and TRBJ2-1 gives the full variable domain: DAGVTQSPTHLIKTRGQQVTLRCSPKSGHDTVSWYQQALGQGPQFIFQYYEEEERQRGNFPDRFSGHQFPNYSSELNVNALLLGDSALYLCASSPLAQGDSNEQFFGPGTRLTVL.

The chain has TRBV20-1 and TRBJ2-3; D may be TRBD2 (5 bases). Per the germline V gene, CDR1 is DFQATT and CDR2 is SNEGSKA (reference sequence). The CDR3 has 15 amino acids. V was cut by 6 bases and J by 4 bases, with 20 bases left in between. The CDR3 DNA follows: TGCAGTGCCCTATGGTCGCTCGGGCGGGCAGATACGCAGTATTTT. It yields the protein CSALWSLGRADTQYF.

This clonotype was observed many times. This sequence joins TRBV20-1 and TRBJ2-1, with D perhaps matching TRBD2 (5 bases). CDR3 length: 12 residues. V shed 1 base and J shed 9 bases, with 10 bases lying between them. Germline V CDR1 and CDR2: DFQATT, SNEGSKA (reference sequence). The CDR3 reads CSARGSGFEQFF. CDR3 sequence (DNA): TGCAGTGCTAGAGGGTCGGGATTTGAGCAGTTCTTC.

Points on this clonotype: It may be a read error: a sequence one base away is much more abundant. This chain links TRBV9 with TRBJ2-2; 11 bases align to TRBD1. The CDR3 covers 16 residues. Germline CDR1 SGDLS, CDR2 YYNGEE. The CDR3 DNA follows: TGTGCCAGCAGCGCGCCGGGACAGGGGGGGACCGGGGAGCTGTTATTT. Its translation is CASSAPGQGGTGELLF.

This clonotype was detected a few times. In DNA, the CDR3 is TGTGCCAGCAATCCTGGGGGGAGCTCCTACGAGCAGTACTTC. Its translation is CASNPGGSSYEQYF. The V gene is TRBV9, the J gene TRBJ2-7, with D perhaps matching TRBD2 (6 bases). The V and J ends lost 6 bases and 0 bases respectively, with 13 bases between them. Germline CDR1 reads SGDLS; CDR2 reads YYNGEE. This CDR3 comprises 14 residues.

The sample holds many counts of this clonotype. The chain couples TRBV5-1 to TRBJ1-2, with TRBD1 identical over 8 bases. The germline V gene encodes CDR1 SGHRS and CDR2 YFSETQ. This CDR3 is built from 14 residues. J gave up 6 bases and V 3 bases, and 7 bases lay outside the gene matches. This chain's CDR3 is CASSSGQVMDGYTF. The CDR3, as DNA: TGCGCCAGCAGCTCGGGACAGGTTATGGATGGCTACACCTTC.

The V and J genes are TRBV20-1 and TRBJ2-3; a possible D gene is TRBD2 (6 bases). V was clipped by 5 bases and J by 4 bases, with 16 bases between them. Germline V gene sequence: CDR1 DFQATT, CDR2 SNEGSKA (reference sequence). This CDR3 has 14 residues. The DNA of the CDR3 is TGCAGTGCTGGGAAAGCGGCGGGACCAGATACGCAGTATTTT. Translated, it gives CSAGKAAGPDTQYF.